The present entry profiles one T cell receptor beta chain with its context. This same CDR3 is encoded by further DNA sequences in the sample. This specimen comes from a study of cytomegalovirus exposure and HLA in healthy donors. At the time of sampling, donors were nominally healthy, though unrecorded immune exposures were likely. The PCR ran on 60 Vbeta and 13 Jbeta primers. Generated by immunoSEQ multiplex PCR, the TCRdb table keeps only in-frame clones and is missing some. Among about 110,000 clones listed, 70% to 80% were seen once. CDR1 and CDR2 from the germline V gene are SNHLY and FYNNEI. V lost 7 bases and J lost 4, with 11 bases in between. The CDR3 runs 13 residues.

Sequenced sample: PBMCs. The TCR sequence derives from a man in his fifties or sixties in good health and CMV-seropositive. The V and J genes are TRBV2 and TRBJ1-5; tentatively, D is TRBD1 (5 bases). CDR3 sequence: CASKRDSNQPQHF. CDR3 in DNA: TGTGCCAGCAAGAGGGACTCGAATCAGCCCCAGCATTTT.